There are many counts of the clone carrying this T cell receptor (beta chain). The target antigen is unknown. Every sequencing run generated in excess of 180 million TCR-beta sequences. These sequences covered 15-18 subjects. Using its own MiXCR run on the 5' RACE reads, TCRdb lists one record per CDR3 protein. The sample yields more than 40,000 distinct CDR3 sequences, 1.5% to 2% seen once. The sample comes from a study of neurological immune-mediated disorders. V was pared by 3 bases and J by 1 base, with 8 bases between. CDR3 size: 15 residues. Germline V gene sequence: CDR1 SGDLS, CDR2 YYNGEE. Study-wide points: None of the CDR3 amino acid sequences of expanded clones were shared across subjects, and this suggested private repertoires in all groups. Phylogenetic grouping assigned the repertoires of 18 of 34 multiple sclerosis patients to a single related-CDR3 cluster, which may represent a signature.

The chain joins TRBV9 to TRBJ2-6; tentative D call: TRBD2 (5 bases). This TCR came from a woman in her 40s with multiple sclerosis. Sequencing was done on a sample of PBMCs. The CDR3 is CASSARGSGANVLTF. The CDR3 DNA reads TGTGCCAGCAGCGCTCGGGGATCTGGGGCCAACGTCCTGACTTTC.